This T cell receptor (beta chain) was recorded in a study of blood T cell repertoires in COVID-19. Study details: PBMCs, B-cell-depleted T cells, or T cells were the source of the cDNA or gDNA that made up the material.

V was trimmed by 1 base and J by 4 bases, leaving 8 bases between them. This CDR3 region has 13 residues. Germline loops: CDR1 SGHNT, CDR2 YYREEE (reference sequence). In the original processing: Cell counts per sample came from amplifying reference gene primers. Only in-frame clones appear in the TCRdb table, and some are missing; sequencing was by immunoSEQ multiplex PCR. V, J and clone size derive from that table, while D and trimming were established from the DNA sequence. Among some 120,000 clones, more than 70% were seen once, and the ten largest hold over 7%. The sequencing sample was made of peripheral blood. The chain has TRBV5-4 and TRBJ1-1; D ambiguous. The TCR sequence derives from a human donor in a cohort sampled during active COVID-19. The CDR3 spells CASSLTGGTEAFF. The CDR3 DNA reads as TGTGCCAGCAGCTTGACCGGCGGCACTGAAGCTTTCTTT.